This passage covers 18 T cell receptor beta chains from one sample sequenced in a study of OX40 agonist ivuxolimab in advanced cancers. Sequenced by immunoSEQ multiplex PCR; TCRdb stores in-frame clones only, minus some. Of more than 45,000 clones in the sample, approximately 85% were seen once. The sequencing used CD4+ or CD8+ T cells sorted from blood, collected in a trial of the OX40 agonist ivuxolimab. Source of these receptors: an adult with an advanced solid tumor such as melanoma, head and neck, liver or kidney cancer.

The chain has TRBV19 and TRBJ2-7, with D perhaps TRBD1 (6 bases). Trimming stripped 0 bases from V and 2 bases from J, with 11 bases between. This CDR3 is 15 amino acids long. From germline, CDR1 is LNHDA and CDR2 SQIVND (reference sequence). The CDR3 spells CASSIDRQVPYEQYF. In DNA, the CDR3 is TGTGCCAGTAGTATAGACAGACAGGTTCCCTACGAGCAGTACTTC.

The chain links TRBV28 to TRBJ2-1; 7 bases are a match to TRBD2. The CDR3 runs to 12 residues. Trimming at V came to 3 bases and at J to 12 bases, leaving 5 bases not matched to a gene. Germline V CDR1 and CDR2: MDHEN, SYDVKM. The CDR3 nucleotides are TGTGCCAGCAGTTTCGGACTAGTTCGGCAGTTCTTC. Translation gives CASSFGLVRQFF.

V gene TRBV5-1 combines with J gene TRBJ2-5; 9 bases are a match to TRBD1. The J call may be wrong; the DNA end is better matched by TRBJ2-7. Germline V gene lookup returns CDR1 SGHRS and CDR2 YFSETQ. This CDR3 spans 14 amino acids. CDR3 residues: CASSFRDRAYEQYF. The CDR3 bases are TGCGCCAGCAGCTTCCGGGACAGGGCCTACGAGCAGTACTTC.

V usage is TRBV4-1 and J usage is TRBJ1-5, with D perhaps matching TRBD1 (6 bases). Germline V gives CDR1 MGHRA, CDR2 YSYEKL. This CDR3 has 15 amino acids. V dropped 0 bases and J dropped 6 bases, with 12 bases sitting between them. The CDR3 sequence is CASSQDQGKGQPQHF. The CDR3 DNA follows: TGCGCCAGCAGCCAAGATCAGGGGAAGGGTCAGCCCCAGCATTTT.

The chain is built from TRBV28 and TRBJ1-3; 11 bases are shared with TRBD1. V gave up 5 bases and J gave up 0 bases; unmatched junction bases: 18. Per germline, CDR1 MDHEN and CDR2 SYDVKM. This CDR3 has 21 amino acids. CDR3 sequence reads: CASSHAGAPWDRGTSGNTIYF. CDR3 DNA: TGTGCCAGCAGTCACGCCGGGGCCCCCTGGGACAGGGGGACCTCTGGAAACACCATATATTTT.

J is TRBJ2-6 and V is TRBV19; D is undetermined. Germline CDR1 and CDR2: LNHDA and SQIVND (reference sequence). CDR3 size: 17 residues. V was shortened by 7 bases and J by 1 base, with 17 bases between the two germline ends. CDR3 loop: CASTVRSQLSGANVLTF. For the CDR3, the DNA is TGTGCCAGTACGGTGAGGAGCCAACTATCTGGGGCCAACGTCCTGACTTTC. Based on the CDR3 plus reference TRBV19 and TRBJ2-6, the full variable domain is DGGITQSPKYLFRKEGQNVTLSCEQNLNHDAMYWYRQDPGQGLRLIYYSQIVNDFQKGDIAEGYSVSREKKESFPLTVTSAQKNPTAFYLCASTVRSQLSGANVLTFGAGSRLTVL.

V usage is TRBV4-1 and J usage is TRBJ2-3; D gene uncertain. Looked up from germline, CDR1 is MGHRA and CDR2 is YSYEKL. The CDR3 totals 15 residues. V was clipped by 1 base and J by 0 bases, with 8 bases between them. The CDR3 loop is CASSQGGPSTDTQYF. The CDR3 DNA reads TGCGCCAGCAGCCAAGGTGGGCCTAGCACAGATACGCAGTATTTT.

The rearrangement uses TRBV11-2 and TRBJ2-1, with 7 bases identical to TRBD2. J lost 3 bases, V lost 4 bases, and 12 bases had no gene match. The CDR3 runs to 17 residues. The germline V gene has CDR1 SGHAT and CDR2 FQNNGV. For the CDR3, the DNA is TGTGCCAGCAGCTCATTGGCGAGACCGGGAGGCTACAATGAGCAGTTCTTC. Translating gives CASSSLARPGGYNEQFF.

The chain joins TRBV9 to TRBJ2-2; TRBD2 agrees at 10 bases. V trimming: 4 bases; J trimming: 2 bases; junction bases outside the gene matches: 2. Germline CDR1 SGDLS, CDR2 YYNGEE. This CDR3 is built from 15 residues. As DNA, the CDR3 is TGTGCCAGCAGCTCTAGCGGGAGTAACACCGGGGAGCTGTTTTTT. Translated, it gives CASSSSGSNTGELFF.

The J gene is TRBJ2-7, the V gene TRBV5-6; 11 bases fit TRBD2. From germline, CDR1 is SGHDT and CDR2 YYEEEE. The V gene end was trimmed by 4 bases and the J gene end by 2 bases; junction bases not matched to a gene: 5. The CDR3 extends over 15 amino acids. CDR3 sequence reads: CASSGGTSGTYEQYF. The CDR3 region has the DNA TGTGCCAGCAGCGGAGGGACTAGCGGTACCTACGAGCAGTACTTC.

This clone was seen only once. This chain links TRBV7-2 with TRBJ2-3; D is uncertain. Trimming removed 6 bases from V and 5 bases from J, with 6 bases in between. The germline V gene has CDR1 SGHTA and CDR2 FQGNSA. This CDR3 has 11 residues. CDR3 amino acids: CASRVLDTQYF. The DNA for the CDR3 is TGTGCCAGCAGGGTGTTAGATACGCAGTATTTT.

The chain is built from TRBV6-6 and TRBJ1-6; maybe TRBD1 (6 bases). The germline CDR1 and CDR2 sequences are MNHNY and SVGAGI (reference sequence). V lost 0 bases to trimming and J lost 9 bases, with 9 bases between them. There are 14 residues in the CDR3. CDR3 sequence: CASSYSPRGSPLHF. CDR3 bases: TGTGCCAGCAGTTACTCTCCCAGGGGTTCACCCCTCCACTTT.

V usage is TRBV20-1 and J usage is TRBJ1-1; 8 positions match TRBD1. The CDR3 spans 11 residues. The trim removed 6 bases at V and 7 bases at J, leaving 4 bases unmatched. The germline V gene encodes CDR1 DFQATT and CDR2 SNEGSKA (reference sequence). The CDR3 loop reads CSAPGQVEAFF. The CDR3 DNA reads as TGCAGTGCGCCGGGACAGGTTGAAGCTTTCTTT.

This clone occurred once. The chain couples TRBV19 to TRBJ2-1, with unresolved D. Trimming cost V 3 bases and J 5 bases, with 11 bases left between them. Germline lookup yields CDR1 LNHDA and CDR2 SQIVND (reference sequence). CDR3 length equals 14 residues. DNA for the CDR3: TGTGCCAGTAGTATGATGATCACACACAATGAGCAGTTCTTC. Translation gives CASSMMITHNEQFF.

This clone showed up just once. The rearrangement links TRBV5-1 to TRBJ1-1; 7 nucleotides align to TRBD1. The germline CDR1 and CDR2 sequences are SGHRS and YFSETQ. This CDR3 comprises 15 residues. The V segment lost 4 bases and the J segment 3 bases; nucleotides outside the gene matches: 9. The CDR3 is CASSPRAGGDTEAFF. Written as DNA, the CDR3 is TGCGCCAGCAGCCCAAGGGCAGGGGGAGACACTGAAGCTTTCTTT. Drawing the rest from reference TRBV5-1 and TRBJ1-1, the complete variable domain is KAGVTQTPRYLIKTRGQQVTLSCSPISGHRSVSWYQQTPGQGLQFLFEYFSETQRNKGNFPGRFSGRQFSNSRSEMNVSTLELGDSALYLCASSPRAGGDTEAFFGQGTRLTVV.

With respect to this clone: A much bigger clone sits one base away, suggesting this may be a read error. The J gene is TRBJ2-1, the V gene TRBV14; D is ambiguous. The CDR3 sequence is 12 residues long. Looked up from germline, CDR1 is SGHDN and CDR2 is FVKESK. This CDR3 is CASSQDRNGQFF. The CDR3 DNA is TGTGCCAGCAGCCAGGACCGGAATGGGCAGTTCTTC. The full variable domain, completed using reference TRBV14 and TRBJ2-1, is EAGVTQFPSHSVIEKGQTVTLRCDPISGHDNLYWYRRVMGKEIKFLLHFVKESKQDESGMPNNRFLAERTGGTYSTLKVQPAELEDSGVYFCASSQDRNGQFFGPGTRLTVL.

The V gene is TRBV30, the J gene TRBJ2-5, with TRBD2 matching over 8 bases. The better agreement between TRBJ2-7 and the DNA end casts doubt on the J call. The CDR3 runs to 17 residues. The germline gives CDR1 GTSNPN, CDR2 SVGIG (reference sequence). As DNA, the CDR3 is TGTGCCTGGAGTGGAATGGGTGCGGGAGGATTCTCCTACGAGCAGTACTTC. This gives the protein CAWSGMGAGGFSYEQYF.

The chain recombines TRBV19 with TRBJ1-1; D might be TRBD1 (5 bases). Germline V gene data show CDR1 as LNHDA and CDR2 as SQIVND (reference sequence). The CDR3 extends over 13 amino acids. V dropped 10 bases and J dropped 3 bases, with 15 bases sitting between them. For the CDR3, the DNA is TGTGCCACTTCGATCGGACAATACACTGAAGCTTTCTTT. The encoded protein is CATSIGQYTEAFF.